What follows are 9 T cell receptor beta chains derived from one specimen sequenced in a study of regulatory T cells in long-lasting Graves disease. The time point: persistent/refractory GD, antithyroid drugs over 5 years with positive TRAb. TCR sequences were obtained from RNA taken from PBMCs. The authors built TCR beta libraries using iRepertoire HTBI primers and Arm-PCR of CDR3 regions. TCRdb reprocessed the multiplex PCR reads with MiXCR, giving one entry per CDR3 protein. The sample includes about 460,000 distinct CDR3 sequences, about 22% of them seen just once. The sample consisted of peripheral blood mononuclear cells (PBMCs), taken when the disease was refractory, from a patient treated with antithyroid drugs. These receptor sequences come from a female donor with Graves disease.

Comment on this clonotype: Possible read error: a much larger clone is one base away. The CDR3 end shows no conserved phenylalanine or tryptophan, and so a read error is likely. The chain combines TRBV11-1 with TRBJ1-2; the match to TRBD1 covers 7 bases. Germline V CDR1 and CDR2: SGHAT, FQDESV (reference sequence). V shed 5 bases, J shed 8 bases, and the junction held 11 bases outside the gene matches. The CDR3 runs 14 residues. The CDR3: CASSERGLRGGYTS. The CDR3 coding sequence is TGTGCCAGCAGCGAAAGGGGGCTAAGAGGCGGCTACACCTCC.

V is TRBV7-3 and J is TRBJ2-2; D ambiguous. V was cut by 5 bases and J by 0 bases, with 7 bases left in between. This CDR3 is built from 14 residues. CDR1 is SGHTA and CDR2 is FQGTGA in the germline V gene. The CDR3 reads CASSLRPNTGELFF. In DNA form, the CDR3 reads TGTGCCAGCAGCCTCCGACCGAACACCGGGGAGCTGTTTTTT.

This clonotype was observed a few times. CDR3 protein: CASKELARTDTQYF. CDR3 in DNA: TGTGCCAGCAAAGAACTAGCGCGCACAGATACGCAGTATTTT. The chain is built from TRBV12-3 or TRBV12-4 and TRBJ2-3; 7 nucleotides match TRBD2. The V gene end was trimmed by 7 bases and the J gene end by 1 base; junction bases not matched to a gene: 5. This CDR3 region has 14 residues.

At least ten counts were recorded for this clonotype. This chain uses TRBV28 with TRBJ2-7; perhaps TRBD1 as D (6 bases). In germline, CDR1 is MDHEN, CDR2 SYDVKM. V lost 8 bases, J lost 7 bases, and 24 bases lay in between. The CDR3 spans 15 residues. CDR3 sequence (DNA): TGTGCCAGCGGAAGACCGGGACACGGACGTAGGGAGCAGTACTTC. Translating gives CASGRPGHGRREQYF.

About this clonotype itself: A much bigger clone sits one base away, suggesting this may be a read error. The rearrangement uses TRBV6-1 and TRBJ1-2; possibly TRBD1 for D (6 bases). This CDR3 spans 14 amino acids. In germline, CDR1 is MNHNS, CDR2 SASEGT. With 7 bases removed from V and 12 bases from J, the gap between germline ends came to 24 bases. The DNA of the CDR3 is TGTGCCAGCATCCCGGACAGCGCGGTTGAGAGCCACACCTTC. Translated: CASIPDSAVESHTF.

Many counts were recorded for this clonotype. The genes are TRBV28 and TRBJ1-5; TRBD1 agrees at 9 bases. V lost 3 bases and J lost 6; bases outside the gene matches: 9. CDR1 is MDHEN, CDR2 SYDVKM, per germline. The CDR3 has 16 residues. The CDR3 DNA is TGTGCCAGCAGTTTCTACGCTGACAGGGGGTTTCAGCCCCAGCATTTT. Its translation: CASSFYADRGFQPQHF.

This clonotype was picked up many times. At one boundary the junction diverges from the germline segment, which might be a read error. This chain connects TRBV28 to TRBJ1-4, with D maybe TRBD1 (6 bases). This CDR3 spans 15 amino acids. Germline CDR1 MDHEN, CDR2 SYDVKM. CDR3 in DNA: TGTGCCAGCGGTTTGGACCAGGGGCAGGGTGAAAAACTGTTTTTT. Its protein is CASGLDQGQGEKLFF.

To note about this clonotype: It may be a read error: a sequence one base away is much more abundant. V is TRBV7-2 and J is TRBJ2-2, with 8 bases identical to TRBD1. The CDR3 runs to 16 residues. Germline V lookup: CDR1 SGHTA, CDR2 FQGNSA. The CDR3 region is CANSLTGGKNTGELFF. The CDR3 DNA follows: TGTGCCAACAGCTTAACAGGGGGAAAGAACACCGGGGAGCTGTTTTTT.

This clonotype was recorded at least ten times. The CDR3 spells CASSLSRTYEQYF. The CDR3 nucleotides read TGTGCCAGCAGCTTATCCCGGACCTACGAGCAGTACTTC. The chain joins TRBV7-2 to TRBJ2-7; no reliable D call. This CDR3 has 13 residues. The germline V and J ends were trimmed by 2 bases and 2 bases, with 7 bases remaining between them. The germline CDR1 and CDR2 sequences are SGHTA and FQGNSA.